The present T cell receptor beta chain was sequenced within a study of technical replicates of blood from a few donors. Here immunoSEQ multiplex PCR was the method, and the copy in TCRdb shows in-frame clones only, minus some. The table lists some 81,000 clones, 90% to 95% of them singletons. What was sequenced was T cells isolated from PBMCs. This clonotype originated in a human donor in good health.

The CDR3 DNA reads as TGTGCCAGCAGCCCTGGCCGGGGGGGCTACGAGCAGTACTTC. It specifies CASSPGRGGYEQYF. The chain has TRBV7-6 and TRBJ2-7; the match to TRBD2 covers 8 bases. CDR3 length equals 14 residues. Looked up from germline, CDR1 is SGHVS and CDR2 is FNYEAQ. V lost 5 bases, J lost 3 bases, and 6 bases stayed unmatched.